Below, 30 T cell receptor beta chains from the same sample are listed, as sequenced in a study of blood T cell repertoires in COVID-19. The repertoire was sequenced with immunoSEQ multiplex PCR; TCRdb's copy has only in-frame clones and lacks some. The sample carries about 300,000 clones, approximately 87% recorded once. Sequencing was carried out using peripheral blood. The receptor set was obtained from a middle-aged woman who had recovered from COVID-19.

The rearrangement uses TRBV5-1 and TRBJ1-6; 10 bases are shared with TRBD1. The CDR3 runs to 17 residues. V was pared by 0 bases and J by 9 bases, with 9 bases of the junction left unmatched. Germline values: CDR1 SGHRS, CDR2 YFSETQ. Written as DNA, the CDR3 is TGCGCCAGCAGCTTGGTCGGTCGACAGGGGGCAGGTTCACCCCTCCACTTT. Amino acid sequence: CASSLVGRQGAGSPLHF.

The rearrangement joins TRBV5-6 to TRBJ1-1; D gene unclear. This CDR3 region has 14 residues. CDR1 and CDR2 from the germline V gene are SGHDT and YYEEEE. With 1 base removed from V and 3 bases from J, the gap between germline ends came to 10 bases. CDR3 in amino acids: CASSLWALDTEAFF. The CDR3, as DNA: TGTGCCAGCAGCTTGTGGGCCCTCGACACTGAAGCTTTCTTT.

The genes are TRBV5-1 and TRBJ2-2, with 7 bases fitting TRBD1. The junction had 12 bases not matched to a gene; V was cut back by 4 bases and J by 6 bases. The germline CDR1 and CDR2 sequences are SGHRS and YFSETQ. The CDR3 is made up of 16 amino acids. CDR3 sequence: CASSIGTARIAGELFF. CDR3 bases: TGCGCCAGCAGCATCGGGACAGCTCGAATCGCCGGGGAGCTGTTTTTT.

The gene calls are TRBV13 and TRBJ2-1, with 8 positions matching TRBD2. Germline V gene lookup returns CDR1 PRHDT and CDR2 FYEKMQ (reference sequence). V shed 3 bases, J shed 4 bases, and the junction held 5 bases outside the gene matches. This CDR3 region has 15 residues. The CDR3 DNA follows: TGTGCCAGCAGCTTGGGGCAGCGGGGGTACAATGAGCAGTTCTTC. Its protein is CASSLGQRGYNEQFF.

The chain couples TRBV29-1 to TRBJ2-2; 10 positions match TRBD1. V shed 4 bases, J shed 7 bases, and the junction held 9 bases outside the gene matches. Germline CDR1 reads SQVTM; CDR2 reads ANQGSEA. This CDR3 region has 15 residues. This CDR3 reads CSVGKGQGLVGELFF. The CDR3 DNA follows: TGCAGCGTTGGGAAGGGACAGGGGCTCGTCGGGGAGCTGTTTTTT.

The V and J genes are TRBV2 and TRBJ1-2; TRBD1 is a possible D gene (5 bases). The CDR3 runs 11 residues. V lost 8 bases to trimming and J lost 7 bases, with 11 bases between them. Germline values: CDR1 SNHLY, CDR2 FYNNEI. CDR3 in amino acids: CASLRGLGYTF. The CDR3 bases are TGTGCCAGCTTAAGGGGACTTGGCTACACCTTC.

The rearrangement joins TRBV6-5 to TRBJ1-5; 8 bases match TRBD1. The germline gives CDR1 MNHEY, CDR2 SVGAGI. The V gene end was trimmed by 5 bases and the J gene end by 5 bases; junction bases not matched to a gene: 8. This CDR3 spans 15 amino acids. The CDR3 DNA reads as TGTGCCAGCAGTAGGAGCCAGGGGGCTTATCAGCCCCAGCATTTT. It codes for CASSRSQGAYQPQHF.

The chain has TRBV7-9 and TRBJ1-2; D is unresolved. The germline V gene has CDR1 SEHNR and CDR2 FQNEAQ (reference sequence). This CDR3 contains 13 residues. V was trimmed by 4 bases and J by 0 bases, leaving 6 bases between them. In DNA form, the CDR3 reads TGTGCCAGCAGCTATCCTGCTAACTATGGCTACACCTTC. Translation: CASSYPANYGYTF.

V and J are TRBV5-1 and TRBJ2-2, with a possible D match to TRBD2 (5 bases). This CDR3 spans 15 amino acids. Trimming left V 4 bases short and J 1 base short, with 11 bases between. The germline V gene has CDR1 SGHRS and CDR2 YFSETQ. CDR3 coding DNA: TGCGCCAGCAGCGTATTAGGAGGGAACACCGGGGAGCTGTTTTTT. It codes for CASSVLGGNTGELFF.

This rearrangement joins TRBV5-4 to TRBJ1-2; D remains unclear. Trimming shortened V by 0 bases and J by 4 bases, and 7 bases separated the two germline ends. The germline CDR1 and CDR2 sequences are SGHNT and YYREEE (reference sequence). The CDR3 contains 13 residues. The CDR3 DNA follows: TGTGCCAGCAGCTTGGAAAATCGCTATGGCTACACCTTC. It specifies CASSLENRYGYTF.

This chain uses TRBV10-2 with TRBJ2-3, with TRBD2 matching 8 bases. Germline V CDR1 and CDR2: WSHSY, SAAADI. This CDR3 has 13 amino acids. V trimming: 10 bases; J trimming: 1 base; junction bases outside the gene matches: 4. CDR3 sequence (DNA): TGCGCCACCATGCGGGGGGGCACAGATACGCAGTATTTT. Translation gives CATMRGGTDTQYF.

The rearrangement joins TRBV18 to TRBJ2-7, with D possibly TRBD2 on 7 matching bases. V dropped 4 bases and J dropped 3 bases, with 16 bases sitting between them. The CDR3 totals 15 residues. CDR1 and CDR2 from the germline V gene are KGHSH and LQKENI. Here the CDR3 reads CASSQRDTPFYEQYF. The CDR3, as DNA: TGTGCCAGCTCACAGCGGGACACCCCTTTCTACGAGCAGTACTTC.

V gene TRBV10-3 combines with J gene TRBJ2-5; TRBD1 matches 9 bases. This CDR3 spans 13 amino acids. With 7 bases clipped from V and 5 bases from J, the junction kept 5 bases outside the gene matches. Germline-derived CDR1 and CDR2 are ENHRY and SYGVKD. DNA of the CDR3: TGTGCCATCAAGGGGGACAGGGATGAGACCCAGTACTTC. This gives the protein CAIKGDRDETQYF.

V gene TRBV5-1 combines with J gene TRBJ1-1; 7 bases match TRBD1. Looked up from germline, CDR1 is SGHRS and CDR2 is YFSETQ. CDR3 length: 13 amino acids. Trimming at V came to 4 bases and at J to 8 bases, leaving 8 bases not matched to a gene. CDR3 sequence: CASSLRDSGEAFF. CDR3 nucleotide sequence: TGCGCCAGCAGCCTAAGGGACAGCGGGGAAGCTTTCTTT.

The rearrangement joins TRBV19 to TRBJ1-5; 7 bases are shared with TRBD1. V lost 7 bases, J lost 0 bases, and 15 bases stayed unmatched. This CDR3 region has 18 residues. The germline CDR1 and CDR2 sequences are LNHDA and SQIVND (reference sequence). The CDR3 DNA is TGTGCCAGTACTCCCGACAGGGAAGGGCTTTATAGCAATCAGCCCCAGCATTTT. It codes for CASTPDREGLYSNQPQHF.

This chain joins TRBV3-1 (or the pseudogene TRBV3-2) and TRBJ2-5; a possible D gene is TRBD2 (6 bases). Germline V gene sequence: CDR1 LGHDT, CDR2 YNNKEL (reference sequence). The CDR3 is made up of 17 amino acids. V was pared by 4 bases and J by 3 bases, with 21 bases between. In DNA form, the CDR3 reads TGTGCCAGCAGCCCCTATACCGGGACTCGGCCGAAAGAGACCCAGTACTTC. It encodes CASSPYTGTRPKETQYF.

This clone was seen just once. This rearrangement joins TRBV7-8 to TRBJ2-1, with TRBD2 identical over 8 bases. Unmatched junction bases numbered 7, after V lost 0 bases and J lost 6 bases. Per the germline V gene, CDR1 is SGHVS and CDR2 is FQNEAQ. There are 16 residues in the CDR3. DNA for the CDR3: TGTGCCAGCAGCTTAGCGGGAACGGGGGGGCCCAATGAGCAGTTCTTC. It is translated as CASSLAGTGGPNEQFF.

For the CDR3, the DNA is TGTGCCATCAGTGAGACCGAGGGCAGGGGCTACACCTTC. This encodes CAISETEGRGYTF. The chain is built from TRBV10-3 and TRBJ1-2, with unresolved D. Germline CDR1 ENHRY, CDR2 SYGVKD. The ends were cut back, 2 bases at V and 8 bases at J, with 12 bases in the middle. This CDR3 contains 13 residues.

The rearrangement joins TRBV12-3 or TRBV12-4 to TRBJ1-2, with D possibly TRBD1 on 5 matching bases. Trimming cost V 7 bases and J 8 bases, with 17 bases left between them. The CDR3 covers 13 residues. CDR3 sequence (DNA): TGTGCCAGCATGCACAGGAGACTCGGCGGCTACACCTTC. Encoded protein: CASMHRRLGGYTF.

This chain links TRBV7-6 with TRBJ2-1, with 11 bases that match TRBD2. The V and J ends lost 1 base and 6 bases, in that order; junction bases with no gene match: 8. Germline CDR1 and CDR2: SGHVS and FNYEAQ. The CDR3 totals 17 residues. CDR3 coding DNA: TGTGCCAGCAGCTTAGAAGCGTTAGCGGGGGGGCCCAATGAGCAGTTCTTC. Translating it yields CASSLEALAGGPNEQFF.

The CDR3 is CASSHPRGGSSYEQYF. CDR3 DNA sequence: TGCGCCAGCAGCCACCCCCGGGGGGGGAGCTCCTACGAGCAGTACTTC. The chain combines TRBV4-1 with TRBJ2-7; TRBD2 aligns across 8 bases. The germline gives CDR1 MGHRA, CDR2 YSYEKL. V dropped 3 bases and J dropped 0; count of bases not matched to a gene: 7. This CDR3 spans 16 amino acids.

The chain is built from TRBV19 and TRBJ2-3; D gene ambiguous. The CDR3 covers 14 residues. CDR1 and CDR2 from the germline V gene are LNHDA and SQIVND (reference sequence). V was cut by 1 base and J by 2 bases, with 7 bases left in between. CDR3 sequence: CASSIGAITDTQYF. In DNA, the CDR3 is TGTGCCAGTAGTATAGGTGCTATCACAGATACGCAGTATTTT.

This clone was observed a handful of times. The V call is TRBV5-1, the J call TRBJ2-2; D may be TRBD1 (5 bases). Germline CDR1 SGHRS, CDR2 YFSETQ. CDR3 length equals 16 residues. Trimming left V 0 bases short and J 4 bases short, with 13 bases between. In nucleotides, the CDR3 is TGCGCCAGCAGCTTGGACAGGTCGACGATCACCGGGGAGCTGTTTTTT. Protein: CASSLDRSTITGELFF. The variable domain in full, with the rest retrieved from reference TRBV5-1 and TRBJ2-2, is KAGVTQTPRYLIKTRGQQVTLSCSPISGHRSVSWYQQTPGQGLQFLFEYFSETQRNKGNFPGRFSGRQFSNSRSEMNVSTLELGDSALYLCASSLDRSTITGELFFGEGSRLTVL.

This chain joins TRBV18 and TRBJ2-7; 16 bases map to TRBD2. The CDR3 runs 19 residues. V gave up 4 bases and J gave up 0 bases; unmatched junction bases: 9. Germline V gene lookup returns CDR1 KGHSH and CDR2 LQKENI. CDR3 protein: CASSLGIGTSGGVSYEQYF. The DNA of the CDR3 is TGTGCCAGCTCACTGGGAATCGGGACTAGCGGGGGGGTCTCCTACGAGCAGTACTTC.

This chain joins TRBV7-2 and TRBJ2-7, with 7 bases matching TRBD2. The ends lost 6 bases at V and 2 bases at J; junction bases unmatched: 10. Germline lookup yields CDR1 SGHTA and CDR2 FQGNSA. The CDR3 extends over 15 amino acids. CDR3 sequence: CASSSGGTPAYEQYF. CDR3 nucleotide sequence: TGTGCCAGCAGTTCCGGGGGGACGCCAGCCTACGAGCAGTACTTC.

The gene calls are TRBV9 and TRBJ1-1; D remains unclear. The CDR3 length is 14 residues. V lost 0 bases and J lost 1, with 7 bases in between. Germline values: CDR1 SGDLS, CDR2 YYNGEE. The CDR3: CASSVVSGNTEAFF. CDR3 nucleotides: TGTGCCAGCAGCGTAGTCTCAGGGAACACTGAAGCTTTCTTT.

The gene calls are TRBV9 and TRBJ2-3; TRBD2 agrees at 10 bases. Germline CDR1 reads SGDLS; CDR2 reads YYNGEE. The ends lost 4 bases at V and 2 bases at J; junction bases unmatched: 7. The CDR3 length is 16 residues. In nucleotides, the CDR3 is TGTGCCAGCAGCCCCCTAGCGGGGGCCCTCACAGATACGCAGTATTTT. Translation gives CASSPLAGALTDTQYF.

The sample holds one count of this clone. This chain links TRBV7-2 with TRBJ1-2; the D is unclear. V was trimmed by 5 bases and J by 0 bases, leaving 19 bases between them. The V gene's germline CDR1 is SGHTA and CDR2 FQGNSA. The CDR3 runs to 17 residues. CDR3 in amino acids: CASSRKSWATTNYGYTF. Written as DNA, the CDR3 is TGTGCCAGCAGCAGAAAGAGCTGGGCCACAACTAACTATGGCTACACCTTC.

This clone was detected once. CDR3 residues: CASSPSRGGRYEQYF. In nucleotides, the CDR3 is TGTGCCAGCAGTCCCTCCCGGGGAGGGCGCTACGAGCAGTACTTC. The chain couples TRBV27 to TRBJ2-7; the match to TRBD2 covers 7 bases. The germline V gene encodes CDR1 MNHEY and CDR2 SMNVEV (reference sequence). The CDR3 runs 15 residues. V lost 5 bases to trimming and J lost 3 bases; unmatched junction nucleotides: 10.

The chain is built from TRBV7-6 and TRBJ1-1; 10 nucleotides align to TRBD1. The CDR3 length is 15 residues. Trimming removed 5 bases from V and 4 bases from J; junction bases left unmatched: 7. CDR1 SGHVS and CDR2 FNYEAQ come from the germline V gene. The CDR3 bases are TGTGCCAGCAGCAGAAAGGACAGGGGGGTCACTGAAGCTTTCTTT. This encodes CASSRKDRGVTEAFF. The complete variable domain, with remaining parts taken from reference TRBV7-6 and TRBJ1-1, reads GAGVSQSPRYKVTKRGQDVALRCDPISGHVSLYWYRQALGQGPEFLTYFNYEAQQDKSGLPNDRFSAERPEGSISTLTIQRTEQRDSAMYRCASSRKDRGVTEAFFGQGTRLTVV.